This T cell receptor (beta chain) comes out of a study of T cells after yellow fever vaccination. V was clipped by 6 bases and J by 4 bases, with 16 bases between them. The CDR3 loop spans 15 amino acids. Germline assignment: CDR1 SGDLS and CDR2 YYNGEE. Synthesis of TCR cDNA relied on 5'RACE template switching, which attached a universal primer site and UMIs. From the 5' RACE reads, TCRdb called clonotypes with MiXCR, one entry per CDR3 protein. The sample carries 300,000 to 450,000 distinct CDR3 sequences, 6% to 8% recorded once. This specimen consisted of PBMCs, obtained 5 days after the yellow fever booster vaccination. This TCR came from a man aged 25 to 45 who received the YFV17D yellow fever vaccine. The V call is TRBV9, the J call TRBJ2-2, with a possible D match to TRBD1 (6 bases). CDR3 region: CASKSQGELTGELFF. The CDR3 coding sequence is TGTGCCAGCAAATCACAGGGAGAACTCACCGGGGAGCTGTTTTTT.